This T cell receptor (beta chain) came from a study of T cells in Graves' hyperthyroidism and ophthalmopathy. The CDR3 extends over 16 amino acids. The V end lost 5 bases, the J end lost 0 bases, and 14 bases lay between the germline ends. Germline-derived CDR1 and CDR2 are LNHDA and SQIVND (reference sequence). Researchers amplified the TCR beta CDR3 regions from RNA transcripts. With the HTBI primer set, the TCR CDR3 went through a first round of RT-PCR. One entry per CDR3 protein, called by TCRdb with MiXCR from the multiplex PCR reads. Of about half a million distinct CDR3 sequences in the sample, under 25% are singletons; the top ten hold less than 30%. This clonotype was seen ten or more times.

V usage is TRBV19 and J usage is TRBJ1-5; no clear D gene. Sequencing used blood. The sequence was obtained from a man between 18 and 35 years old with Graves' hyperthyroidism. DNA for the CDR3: TGTGCCAGTAGTTATAGATCCGCGGGTAGCAATCAGCCCCAGCATTTT. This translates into CASSYRSAGSNQPQHF.